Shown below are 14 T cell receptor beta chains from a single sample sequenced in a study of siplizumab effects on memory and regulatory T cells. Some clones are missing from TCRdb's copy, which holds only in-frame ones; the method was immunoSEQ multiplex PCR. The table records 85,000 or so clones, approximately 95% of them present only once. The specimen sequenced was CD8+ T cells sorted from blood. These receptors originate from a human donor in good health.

The CDR3 nucleotides are TGTGCCAGCAAAATAGGGACAGAGAACACCGGGGAGCTGTTTTTT. As protein: CASKIGTENTGELFF. This sequence joins TRBV7-6 and TRBJ2-2; TRBD1 matches at 7 bases. Per the germline V gene, CDR1 is SGHVS and CDR2 is FNYEAQ. The length of the CDR3 is 15 residues. Trimming cost V 7 bases and J 1 base; bases outside gene matches: 6. Complete variable domain (other parts from reference TRBV7-6 and TRBJ2-2): GAGVSQSPRYKVTKRGQDVALRCDPISGHVSLYWYRQALGQGPEFLTYFNYEAQQDKSGLPNDRFSAERPEGSISTLTIQRTEQRDSAMYRCASKIGTENTGELFFGEGSRLTVL.

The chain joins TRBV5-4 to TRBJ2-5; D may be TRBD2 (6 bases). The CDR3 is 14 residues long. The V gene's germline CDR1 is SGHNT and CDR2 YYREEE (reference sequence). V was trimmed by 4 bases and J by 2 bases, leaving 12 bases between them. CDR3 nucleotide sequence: TGTGCCAGCAGCCGGTCCGGGAGACAAGAGACCCAGTACTTC. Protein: CASSRSGRQETQYF.

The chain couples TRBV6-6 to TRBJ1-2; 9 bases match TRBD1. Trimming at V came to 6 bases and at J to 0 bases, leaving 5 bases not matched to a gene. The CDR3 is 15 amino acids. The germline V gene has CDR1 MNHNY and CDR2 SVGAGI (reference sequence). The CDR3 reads CASRDRGSANYGYTF. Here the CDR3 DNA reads TGTGCCAGCAGGGACAGGGGCTCTGCTAACTATGGCTACACCTTC.

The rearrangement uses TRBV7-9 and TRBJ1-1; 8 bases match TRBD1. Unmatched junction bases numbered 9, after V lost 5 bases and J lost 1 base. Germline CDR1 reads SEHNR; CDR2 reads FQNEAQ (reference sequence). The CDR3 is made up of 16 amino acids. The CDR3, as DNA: TGTGCCAGCAGCCGTAGGACAGGGACGGCGAACACTGAAGCTTTCTTT. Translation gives CASSRRTGTANTEAFF.

CDR3 in amino acids: CASSLDPSTVSYEQYF. The CDR3, as DNA: TGTGCCAGCAGCTTAGATCCGTCGACAGTTTCCTACGAGCAGTACTTC. The rearrangement links TRBV11-2 to TRBJ2-7; tentative D call: TRBD1 (5 bases). CDR1 and CDR2 from the germline V gene are SGHAT and FQNNGV. This CDR3 has 16 amino acids. The V and J ends lost 0 bases and 1 base respectively, with 13 bases between them.

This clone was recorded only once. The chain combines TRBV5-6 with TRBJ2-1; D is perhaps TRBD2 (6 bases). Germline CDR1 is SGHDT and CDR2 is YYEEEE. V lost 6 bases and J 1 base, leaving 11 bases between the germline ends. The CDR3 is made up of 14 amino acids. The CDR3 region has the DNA TGTGCCAGCAAGGTCGGGAGTTCCTACAATGAGCAGTTCTTC. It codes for CASKVGSSYNEQFF.

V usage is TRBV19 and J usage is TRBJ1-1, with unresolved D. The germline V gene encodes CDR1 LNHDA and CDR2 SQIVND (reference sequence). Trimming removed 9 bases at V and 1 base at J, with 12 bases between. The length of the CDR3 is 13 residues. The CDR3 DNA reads TGTGCCAGCCAAATTACGGCGAACACTGAAGCTTTCTTT. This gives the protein CASQITANTEAFF.

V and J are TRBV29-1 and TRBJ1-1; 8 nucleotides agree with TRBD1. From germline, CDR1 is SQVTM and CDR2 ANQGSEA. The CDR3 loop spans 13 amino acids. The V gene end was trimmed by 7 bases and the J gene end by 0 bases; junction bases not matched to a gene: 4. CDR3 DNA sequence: TGCAGCGGACGGACAGGGCTGAACACTGAAGCTTTCTTT. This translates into CSGRTGLNTEAFF.

This CDR3 reads CASRTGQGNYGYTF. Here the CDR3 DNA reads TGTGCCAGCAGGACGGGACAGGGAAACTATGGCTACACCTTC. The rearrangement joins TRBV6-6 to TRBJ1-2; 9 bases align to TRBD1. The trim removed 6 bases at V and 2 bases at J, leaving 4 bases unmatched. Germline-derived CDR1 and CDR2 are MNHNY and SVGAGI (reference sequence). The CDR3 is made up of 14 amino acids.

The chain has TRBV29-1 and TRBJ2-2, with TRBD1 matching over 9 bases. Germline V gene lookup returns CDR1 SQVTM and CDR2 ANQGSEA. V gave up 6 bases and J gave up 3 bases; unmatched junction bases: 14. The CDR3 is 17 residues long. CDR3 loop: CSVSPAGTGFYTGELFF. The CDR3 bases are TGCAGCGTCTCACCCGCCGGGACAGGGTTCTACACCGGGGAGCTGTTTTTT.

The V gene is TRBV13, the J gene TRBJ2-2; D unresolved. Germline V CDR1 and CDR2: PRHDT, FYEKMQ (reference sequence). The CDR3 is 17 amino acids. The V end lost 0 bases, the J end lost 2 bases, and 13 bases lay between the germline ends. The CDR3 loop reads CASSLGRFRGNTGELFF. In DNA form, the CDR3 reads TGTGCCAGCAGCTTAGGGCGGTTTAGAGGTAACACCGGGGAGCTGTTTTTT.

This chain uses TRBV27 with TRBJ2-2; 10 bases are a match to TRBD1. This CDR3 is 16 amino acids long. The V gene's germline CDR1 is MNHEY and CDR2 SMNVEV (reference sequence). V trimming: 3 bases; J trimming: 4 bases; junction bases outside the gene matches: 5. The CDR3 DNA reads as TGTGCCAGCAGTTTCCCGGGACAGGGGTCCACCGGGGAGCTGTTTTTT. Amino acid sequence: CASSFPGQGSTGELFF.

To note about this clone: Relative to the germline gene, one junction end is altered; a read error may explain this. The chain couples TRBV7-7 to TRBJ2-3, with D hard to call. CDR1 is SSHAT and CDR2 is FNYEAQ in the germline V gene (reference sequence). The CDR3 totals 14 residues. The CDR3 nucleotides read TGTGCTAGCAGCTTAGGTAGTAGCACAGATACGCAGTATTTT. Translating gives CASSLGSSTDTQYF.

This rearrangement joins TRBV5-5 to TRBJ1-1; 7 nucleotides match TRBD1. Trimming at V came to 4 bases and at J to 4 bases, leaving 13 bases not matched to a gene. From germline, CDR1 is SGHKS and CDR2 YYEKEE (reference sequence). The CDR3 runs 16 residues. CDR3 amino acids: CASSPKGQGGGTEAFF. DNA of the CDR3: TGTGCCAGCAGCCCCAAGGGCCAGGGGGGCGGCACTGAAGCTTTCTTT.